This T cell receptor (beta chain) was retrieved from a study of OX40 agonist ivuxolimab in advanced cancers. Whole-study context: In this trial design, patients received ivuxolimab intravenously at 0.01 to 10 mg/kg every 2 weeks. Study observations and caveats: More expanded clones were found, on average, in CD8+ than in CD4+ T cells. At 0.1 to 3.0 mg/kg, clonal expansion of CD4+ and CD8+ blood T cells had occurred by week 6.

Sequencing used immunoSEQ multiplex PCR; TCRdb keeps in-frame clones, though not all of them. The table records nearly 85,000 clones, 86% of them present only once. V was clipped by 2 bases and J by 1 base; unmatched bases: 10. CDR3 length equals 17 residues. Germline loops: CDR1 SGDLS, CDR2 YYNGEE. Of note for this clone: Its antigen remains unknown.

The sample was CD4+ or CD8+ T cells sorted from blood, taken in a trial of the OX40 agonist ivuxolimab. This TCR derives from an adult with an advanced solid tumor such as melanoma, head and neck, liver or kidney cancer. V gene TRBV9 combines with J gene TRBJ2-3; 7 bases are a match to TRBD2. Here the CDR3 reads CASSVMGSGGGTDTQYF. The DNA for the CDR3 is TGTGCCAGCAGCGTTATGGGTTCTGGGGGGGGCACAGATACGCAGTATTTT. The whole variable domain, filled in from reference TRBV9 and TRBJ2-3, reads DSGVTQTPKHLITATGQRVTLRCSPRSGDLSVYWYQQSLDQGLQFLIQYYNGEERAKGNILERFSAQQFPDLHSELNLSSLELGDSALYFCASSVMGSGGGTDTQYFGPGTRLTVL.